This TCR beta chain stems from a study of T cell repertoires in cytomegalovirus infection. Turning to the study itself: Carrying CMV and the relevant HLA type showed in public TCR beta signatures. General study points: Cumulative frequency of public TCR beta families picked out carriers of CMV plus the relevant HLA. Clonotypes of TCR beta that were HLA-C-restricted and CMV-specific dominated the ex vivo response.

This CDR3 comprises 15 residues. Germline lookup yields CDR1 DFQATT and CDR2 SNEGSKA (reference sequence). The V and J ends lost 6 bases and 0 bases respectively, with 15 bases between them. As regards this clonotype: The target antigen is unknown.

Using its own MiXCR run on the reads, TCRdb lists one record per CDR3 protein. Among 640,000 or so distinct CDR3 sequences, around a third were seen once, and the ten largest hold 15% to 20%. The chain is built from TRBV20-1 and TRBJ1-3; D is unclear. This specimen consisted of cultured PBMCs, obtained from culture after CMV antigen stimulation. The receptor was derived from a human donor in good health (CMV status not recorded). Some clones in this sample may be carry-over from other donors' samples. The CDR3 DNA follows: TGCAGTGCAAGGACCGTCCCTTACTCTGGAAACACCATATATTTT. Residues: CSARTVPYSGNTIYF.